This record concerns one T cell receptor beta chain sequence. Its antigen is unknown. A single base separates this from a much larger clone, so it may be a read error. This sample is drawn from a study of T cell repertoires in cytomegalovirus infection. Study background: Public signatures in TCR beta pointed to CMV infection and matching HLA type.

This CDR3 has 13 amino acids. Germline CDR1 is SGHVS and CDR2 is FNYEAQ. The study, taken as a whole, reports: Ex vivo responses were dominated by HLA-C-restricted CMV-specific TCR beta clonotypes.

TCRdb reprocessed the reads with MiXCR, giving one entry per CDR3 protein. The sample lists about 490,000 distinct CDR3 sequences; approximately 17% were seen once. The chain recombines TRBV7-6 with TRBJ2-5, with TRBD1 as a possible D gene (5 bases). The receptor was isolated from a human donor in good health (CMV status not recorded). Some clones in this sample may be carry-over from other donors' samples. Material for sequencing was CD8+ T cells from PBMCs. DNA of the CDR3: TGTGTCAGCGTATCAGGGTTACAAGAGACCCAGTACTTC. Translating gives CVSVSGLQETQYF.